A selection of T cell receptor beta chains follows, all from one sample in a study of T cell responses to AZD1222 COVID-19 vaccine. The protocol was immunoSEQ multiplex PCR, while the TCRdb copy is restricted to in-frame clones and leaves out a portion. Of 95,000 to 120,000 clones in the sample, around 84% were seen once. The sequencing used peripheral blood, collected on day 0 of AZD1222 vaccination. These receptor sequences come from an adult in good health. Both conserved end residues are part of each CDR3. The D gene is left open where the match is weak. Where a row states a size, it is once, few, many or the class of an expanded clone; other rows omit it.

>NA|TRBV23-1|NA|TRBJ2-7
TGCGCCAGCAGTCGGCCGGACAGCGGAGGCTACGAGCAGTACTTC
CASSRPDSGGYEQYF
>NA|TRBV6-5|NA|TRBJ1-1
TGTGCCAGCAGTTCCCCGGGGGGCCGGACTGAAGCTTTCTTT
CASSSPGGRTEAFF
>NA|TRBV21-1|NA|TRBJ2-2
TGTGCCAGCAGCAAAGCCACGGGTAGACCTAACACCGGGGAGCTGTTTTTT
CASSKATGRPNTGELFF
>TRBD1|TRBV7-2|once|TRBJ1-3
TGTGCCAGCGGTCTAGGGCAGGGGGTTTATACCATATATTTT
CASGLGQGVYTIYF
>NA|TRBV9|NA|TRBJ1-2
TGTGCCAGCAGCGACAGGGAGGGGTATGGCTACACCTTC
CASSDREGYGYTF
>NA|TRBV2|NA|TRBJ1-1
TGTGCCAGCAAGTTTTGGGAGGACAGCTTGAACACTGAAGCTTTCTTT
CASKFWEDSLNTEAFF
>TRBD1|TRBV11-1|NA|TRBJ1-2
TGTGCCAGCGGCAAACCTACGGACAGGGGCAATGGCTACACCTTC
CASGKPTDRGNGYTF
>NA|TRBV9|NA|TRBJ2-7
TGTGCCAGCAGCGCCACGGACTTACGAGGATCCTACGAGCAGTACTTC
CASSATDLRGSYEQYF
>NA|TRBV19|NA|TRBJ2-2
TGTGCCAGTAAGGAGCAGGTTGGTGCCGGGGAGCTGTTTTTT
CASKEQVGAGELFF
>TRBD1|TRBV6-1|NA|TRBJ2-7
TGTGCCAGCAGTGCCACTCGGACAGGGGCCGCCCTCACCTACGAGCAGTACTTC
CASSATRTGAALTYEQYF
>TRBD2|TRBV6-5|NA|TRBJ2-1
TGTGCCAGCATTAGCGGGGGGCGAGACAATGAGCAGTTCTTC
CASISGGRDNEQFF
>NA|TRBV21-1|NA|TRBJ1-4
TGTGCCAGCAGCAAAGTCCACATAGAAGCAACTAATGAAAAACTGTTTTTT
CASSKVHIEATNEKLFF
>TRBD2|TRBV3-1/TRBV3-2|NA|TRBJ2-7
TGTGCCAGCAGCCAATGGACTAGCGCAGGCCCTCGGGAGCAGTACTTC
CASSQWTSAGPREQYF
>TRBD1|TRBV6-5|NA|TRBJ1-2
TGTGCCAGCAGCCCCACCGGGACAGGGGGTTTTGGCTACACCTTC
CASSPTGTGGFGYTF
>NA|TRBV19|NA|TRBJ2-2
TGTGCCAGTAGCTCTACAGGGCCGAACACCGGGGAGCTGTTTTTT
CASSSTGPNTGELFF
>NA|TRBV6-5|NA|TRBJ1-2
TGTGCCAGCAGCGCCCCCGACGGCCCCTATGGCTACACCTTC
CASSAPDGPYGYTF
>NA|TRBV5-8|NA|TRBJ2-5
TGTGCCAGCAGCTTGGGGCGTAGCGTGGAGACCCAGTACTTC
CASSLGRSVETQYF
>TRBD1|TRBV6-6|once|TRBJ1-1
TGTGCCAGTACAGGGGAGAACACTGAAGCTTTCTTT
CASTGENTEAFF
>TRBD1|TRBV4-2|NA|TRBJ1-1
TGTGCCAGCAGCCAAGAGCCCGGGACAGGGGTTGAAGCTTTCTTT
CASSQEPGTGVEAFF
>NA|TRBV10-2|NA|TRBJ1-2
TGCGCCAGCAGGCGTCAGGGTGAGGGCTACACCTTC
CASRRQGEGYTF
>TRBD1|TRBV28|NA|TRBJ1-1
TGTGCCAGCAGCCGCGGACAGGTTAACACTGAAGCTTTCTTT
CASSRGQVNTEAFF
>TRBD1|TRBV9|NA|TRBJ2-7
TGTGCCAGCAGCGTCGGGACAGGGGCCTACGAGCAGTACTTC
CASSVGTGAYEQYF
>NA|TRBV7-3|NA|TRBJ1-2
TGTGCCAGCAGCTTAACGGCAGGAAACTATGGCTACACCTTC
CASSLTAGNYGYTF
>NA|TRBV19|NA|TRBJ2-3
TGTGCCAGTAGTATTGGTCCCGACACAGATACGCAGTATTTT
CASSIGPDTDTQYF
>NA|TRBV7-2|NA|TRBJ1-1
TGTGCCAGCAGCTACTATGGGTGGGGGGACACTGAAGCTTTCTTT
CASSYYGWGDTEAFF
>NA|TRBV7-3|NA|TRBJ2-6
TGTGCCAGCAGCTTCGCCTCCTCTGGGGCCAACGTCCTGACTTTC
CASSFASSGANVLTF
>NA|TRBV7-9|NA|TRBJ2-1
TGTGCCAGCAGCTTAGGTTACAATGAGCAGTTCTTC
CASSLGYNEQFF
>TRBD1|TRBV27|NA|TRBJ1-1
TGTGCCAGCAGTCCCCGGGGACAGGGGGCCTACACTGAAGCTTTCTTT
CASSPRGQGAYTEAFF
>TRBD1|TRBV5-1|NA|TRBJ1-5
TGCGCCAGCAGCTCGACAGGGGGGGATCAGCCCCAGCATTTT
CASSSTGGDQPQHF
>NA|TRBV5-6|NA|TRBJ2-2
TGTGCCAGCAGCTTACCGTGGGCGAACACCGGGGAGCTGTTTTTT
CASSLPWANTGELFF
>TRBD2|TRBV7-8|NA|TRBJ2-3
TGTGCCAGCAGCTTTGGCGGGGGGATCACAGATACGCAGTATTTT
CASSFGGGITDTQYF
>NA|TRBV11-1|NA|TRBJ2-2
TGTGCCAGCAGCTTAGAACAGAACACCGGGGAGCTGTTTTTT
CASSLEQNTGELFF
>NA|TRBV6-5|NA|TRBJ1-1
TGTGCCAGCAGTTATGGGGGGGTAGCTTTCTTT
CASSYGGVAFF
>NA|TRBV5-5|NA|TRBJ2-3
TGTGCCAGCAGCTTGGACGCCAGGGCGACAGATACGCAGTATTTT
CASSLDARATDTQYF
>TRBD1|TRBV28|NA|TRBJ1-6
TGTGCCAGCAGCTCGACAGGGTCGAGACCCCTCCACTTT
CASSSTGSRPLHF
>NA|TRBV4-1|NA|TRBJ1-1
TGCGCCAGCAGCCAAGACCCGACAAACACTGAAGCTTTCTTT
CASSQDPTNTEAFF
>NA|TRBV10-3|few|TRBJ1-1
TGTGCCATCAAAGACATTTGGGGGACTGAAGCTTTCTTT
CAIKDIWGTEAFF
>NA|TRBV20-1|NA|TRBJ2-3
TGCAGTGCCAGTTTTGGGGGGCGCACAGATACGCAGTATTTT
CSASFGGRTDTQYF
>NA|TRBV2|NA|TRBJ1-1
TGTGCCAGCAGTGAAGAGTCGGGGCCTCCGGTGGGTGAAGCTTTCTTT
CASSEESGPPVGEAFF
>NA|TRBV6-5|NA|TRBJ2-1
TGTGCCAGCAGGGCGTTACCGATGCTTTACAATGAGCAGTTCTTC
CASRALPMLYNEQFF
>TRBD1|TRBV12-3/TRBV12-4|NA|TRBJ1-1
TGTGCCAGCAGTTCTCGTGGGACAGGGGGCGCTTTCTTT
CASSSRGTGGAFF
>TRBD1|TRBV7-8|NA|TRBJ2-5
TGTGCCAGCAGCTGGGACAGGGTGAGGGAGACCCAGTACTTC
CASSWDRVRETQYF
>NA|TRBV7-3|NA|TRBJ2-3
TGTGCCAGCAGCTTTGGCCTCAGCACAGATACGCAGTATTTT
CASSFGLSTDTQYF
>NA|TRBV5-1|NA|TRBJ1-2
TGCGCCAGCAGTGACCCTAAGGGTCTCTTTGGCTACACCTTC
CASSDPKGLFGYTF
>NA|TRBV12-3/TRBV12-4|NA|TRBJ2-6
TGTGCCAGCAGACAGGGTTTTGCCAACGTCCTGACTTTC
CASRQGFANVLTF
>TRBD2|TRBV7-9|NA|TRBJ2-1
TGTGCCAGCAGCCTACTAGCGGGGGGCCTCAATGAGCAGTTCTTC
CASSLLAGGLNEQFF
>TRBD1|TRBV10-1|NA|TRBJ1-4
TGCGCCAGCAGTGGGGACAGGGGAAGTGAAAAACTGTTTTTT
CASSGDRGSEKLFF
>NA|TRBV5-1|NA|TRBJ1-2
TGCGCCAGCAGCTCGGGACACACAGAGAACTATGGCTACACCTTC
CASSSGHTENYGYTF
>TRBD2|TRBV9|NA|TRBJ2-1
TGTGCCAGCAGCGAGGCGGGGGGCGGAGGCGATGAGCAGTTCTTC
CASSEAGGGGDEQFF